One and the same sample provided the 7 T cell receptor beta chains below, sequenced in a study of blood T cell repertoires in COVID-19. The protocol was immunoSEQ multiplex PCR, while the TCRdb copy is restricted to in-frame clones and leaves out a portion. In the table there are some 100,000 clones, roughly nine tenths of which are singletons. Material for sequencing was peripheral blood. The receptors were sampled from a man aged 45-65 years with acute or convalescent COVID-19.

This rearrangement joins TRBV7-8 to TRBJ2-3; no definite D call. The CDR3 has 13 residues. Trimming removed 2 bases from V and 6 bases from J, with 9 bases in between. Per the germline V gene, CDR1 is SGHVS and CDR2 is FQNEAQ. The CDR3 nucleotides are TGTGCCAGCAGCTTACTGCCTAGGGATACGCAGTATTTT. This translates into CASSLLPRDTQYF.

This clone was detected a few times. The chain recombines TRBV9 with TRBJ1-1, with 7 positions matching TRBD1. Germline lookup yields CDR1 SGDLS and CDR2 YYNGEE. The CDR3 covers 15 residues. Unmatched junction bases numbered 9, after V lost 3 bases and J lost 4 bases. The chain's CDR3 is CASSGQGSLSTEAFF. As DNA, the CDR3 is TGTGCCAGCAGCGGACAGGGAAGTTTGAGCACTGAAGCTTTCTTT. Full variable domain (missing parts from reference TRBV9 and TRBJ1-1): DSGVTQTPKHLITATGQRVTLRCSPRSGDLSVYWYQQSLDQGLQFLIQYYNGEERAKGNILERFSAQQFPDLHSELNLSSLELGDSALYFCASSGQGSLSTEAFFGQGTRLTVV.

This chain connects TRBV2 to TRBJ1-1; 10 bases map to TRBD1. The CDR3 has 15 amino acids. The V gene's germline CDR1 is SNHLY and CDR2 FYNNEI. Unmatched junction bases numbered 4, after V lost 5 bases and J lost 1 base. The CDR3 protein is CASSRQGAGNTEAFF. In DNA form, the CDR3 reads TGTGCCAGCAGTAGACAGGGGGCCGGGAACACTGAAGCTTTCTTT.

This chain joins TRBV9 and TRBJ2-7, with D possibly TRBD2 on 6 matching bases. Germline loops: CDR1 SGDLS, CDR2 YYNGEE. V lost 0 bases and J 0 bases, leaving 13 bases between the germline ends. The length of the CDR3 is 16 residues. CDR3 bases: TGTGCCAGCAGCGTAGATGGCGGGGCAAGCTCCTACGAGCAGTACTTC. It codes for CASSVDGGASSYEQYF.

The chain joins TRBV18 to TRBJ1-1; a weak D match, TRBD1 (6 bases). Between the trimmed V and J ends, which lost 5 bases and 2 bases, there was a span of 15 bases. This CDR3 contains 15 residues. Germline V gene sequence: CDR1 KGHSH, CDR2 LQKENI. This CDR3 reads CASSSKDRPNTEAFF. DNA for the CDR3: TGTGCCAGCTCATCTAAGGACAGACCAAACACTGAAGCTTTCTTT.

V gene TRBV19 combines with J gene TRBJ1-5, with unresolved D. CDR1 and CDR2 (germline): LNHDA, SQIVND (reference sequence). The V end was cut by 3 bases, the J end by 7 bases, with 13 bases between. CDR3 length: 14 residues. In nucleotides, the CDR3 is TGTGCCAGTAGTATTTATCGGGAGGGCCAGCCCCAGCATTTT. This codes for CASSIYREGQPQHF.

The chain uses TRBV19 and TRBJ1-1; no definite D call. Germline-derived CDR1 and CDR2 are LNHDA and SQIVND (reference sequence). The CDR3 totals 15 residues. V was pared by 6 bases and J by 5 bases, with 19 bases between. This CDR3 is CASSPNEAPPTEAFF. CDR3 sequence (DNA): TGTGCCAGTAGCCCCAACGAAGCTCCACCGACTGAAGCTTTCTTT.